This T cell receptor beta chain was sequenced during a study of T cell repertoires in cytomegalovirus infection (dated by TCRdb to about 2019). Background for the entire study: Recently identified HLA-C-restricted CMV epitopes, whose presentation resists viral immunomodulation, were targeted by peptide stimulations together with well-studied HLA-B-restricted epitopes. Donor HLA type was relevant to the analysis, because carriage of CMV infection together with the matching HLA type was indicated by public TCR beta signatures.

Explained via the paper, the treatment or condition label denotes: in vitro stimulation with specific CMV peptide epitopes to enrich CMV-specific T cells. Results the study describes overall, beyond this receptor: Cumulative frequency of public TCR beta family members discriminated carriers of CMV infection plus the relevant HLA type in this cohort and an independent approximately 350-donor cohort. The ex vivo response was dominated by HLA-C-restricted CMV-specific TCR beta clonotypes, and the single most frequent clonotype in two of eight donors was supplied by these HLA-C-restricted clonotypes.

Data came from an Illumina HiSeq 1500. The public sequencing data were trimmed at Q25 with fastp and processed into clonotypes with MiXCR by TCRdb, which kept only in-frame beta chains. Each record represents a unique CDR3 protein, reported with the most common genes and DNA among its rows. In all, the sample holds 450,000 to 600,000 distinct CDR3 sequences, and 40% to 50% of those were seen once. The ten most abundant clones make up about 41% of the sample. This clonotype was recorded many times. Its antigen is not yet known. Base quality data are lacking; no much larger clone is found one base away. From a lookup of the germline V gene, CDR1 and CDR2 are MNHEY and SVGEGT. Inclusive of the bounding cysteine and phenylalanine, the CDR3 is 16 residues long. Only the CDR3 part of the read is kept: 48 bases, read in frame from the first base. V is trimmed back by 6 bases and J by 2 bases, and the junction contains 9 bases that no gene match accounts for.

The sequence came from a human donor in good health (CMV status not recorded). Some clones in this sample may be carry-over from other donors' samples. The rearranged chain carries TRBV6-2 or TRBV6-3 and TRBJ2-1; TRBD2 matches 8 bases in the middle. Material: cultured PBMCs, obtained from culture after CMV antigen stimulation. In nucleotide form, the sequence is TGTGCCAGCAGCGCTAATAGCGGGGCGGCCTACAATGAGCAGTTCTTC. This translates into CASSANSGAAYNEQFF.